This T cell receptor beta chain originates from a study of spatial heterogeneity in lung cancer. The study's findings and limits: Mutation counts in tumors were tracked by counts of expanded intratumoral alpha and beta TCRs. Tumor T cell coverage was estimated at around 7% for alpha and roughly 13% for beta chains. Ubiquitous and regional expanded TCR counts correlated with ubiquitous and regional nonsynonymous mutations, respectively.

Germline lookup yields CDR1 SGHNT and CDR2 YYREEE (reference sequence). J gave up 2 bases and V 4 bases, and 9 bases lay outside the gene matches. The CDR3 spans 15 residues. This clonotype is medium-sized within its sample. Its antigen is as yet unknown. Time point in this sample: sample taken at primary tumor resection. Patients with untreated early-stage non-small cell lung cancer, numbering 55 to 80, were the donors. A distinct unique molecular identifier was carried by each TCR cDNA molecule. Via MiXCR, TCRdb re-called the 5' RACE reads, giving one row per CDR3 protein. This sample has just under 2,000 distinct CDR3 sequences, with more than 8.5% found just once.

The receptor was isolated from a female donor with early-stage non-small cell lung cancer. Sample: lung tumor tissue, taken at surgery. V and J are TRBV5-4 and TRBJ2-7; 7 positions match TRBD2. The CDR3 sequence: CASSKATGGAYEQYF. The CDR3 nucleotides are TGTGCCAGCAGCAAGGCCACGGGGGGAGCCTACGAGCAGTACTTC.